The 9 T cell receptor beta chains reported below all come from one sample, sequenced in a study of OX40 agonist ivuxolimab in advanced cancers. Assay used: immunoSEQ multiplex PCR; TCRdb lists only in-frame clones, some missing. The sample has 55,000 to 85,000 clones; around 85% are singletons. This specimen was CD4+ or CD8+ T cells sorted from blood, taken in a trial of the OX40 agonist ivuxolimab. All receptors derive from an adult with an advanced solid tumor such as melanoma, head and neck, liver or kidney cancer.

In its sample, this clone was seen a few times. The V call is TRBV25-1, the J call TRBJ1-1, with D hard to call. Germline CDR1 reads MGHDK; CDR2 reads SYGVNS. The CDR3 consists of 13 residues. Trimming removed 5 bases at V and 5 bases at J, with 12 bases between. CDR3 nucleotide sequence: TGTGCCAGCAGTAACGACGGAAGGACTGAAGCTTTCTTT. Its translation is CASSNDGRTEAFF.

This chain connects TRBV6-6 to TRBJ2-7; D is possibly TRBD2 (5 bases). The CDR3 length is 13 residues. V was cut by 6 bases and J by 6 bases, with 15 bases left in between. CDR1 and CDR2 from the germline V gene are MNHNY and SVGAGI (reference sequence). CDR3 sequence (DNA): TGTGCCAGCAGAACGGGATCCGTAACCGAGCAGTACTTC. This sequence encodes CASRTGSVTEQYF.

The genes are TRBV7-9 and TRBJ2-5; D possibly uses TRBD1 or TRBD2 (5 bases each). The J call may be incorrect, as the DNA end agrees better with TRBJ2-7. Germline-derived CDR1 and CDR2 are SEHNR and FQNEAQ (reference sequence). There are 10 residues in the CDR3. In DNA, the CDR3 is TGTGCCAGCGGGACGGACGAGCAGTACTTC. Its translation is CASGTDEQYF.

This chain links TRBV11-3 with TRBJ2-3; 10 bases agree with TRBD1. The CDR3 has 15 residues. The J segment lost 6 bases and the V segment lost 1 base, leaving 4 bases of the junction unmatched. Germline loops: CDR1 SGHNT, CDR2 YENEEA. In DNA form, the CDR3 reads TGTGCCAGCAGCTTAGGTGGGACAGGGGCCGATACGCAGTATTTT. It yields the protein CASSLGGTGADTQYF.

This clone was seen a single time. The V and J genes are TRBV20-1 and TRBJ1-2; tentatively, D is TRBD1 (5 bases). This CDR3 has 11 amino acids. V gave up 5 bases and J gave up 5 bases, with 9 bases separating them. Looked up from germline, CDR1 is DFQATT and CDR2 is SNEGSKA (reference sequence). CDR3: CSASGFYGYTF. The CDR3 DNA follows: TGCAGTGCTTCAGGGTTTTATGGCTACACCTTC.

This clone was observed a single time. V usage is TRBV5-1 and J usage is TRBJ1-2; no definite D call. CDR1 and CDR2 from the germline V gene are SGHRS and YFSETQ. This CDR3 has 15 amino acids. V shed 0 bases and J shed 0 bases, with 9 bases lying between them. In nucleotides, the CDR3 is TGCGCCAGCAGCTTGGCCAATTCGGCTAACTATGGCTACACCTTC. This gives the protein CASSLANSANYGYTF.

The chain employs TRBV7-6 and TRBJ2-3; 10 nucleotides match TRBD2. The CDR3 length is 15 residues. V lost 5 bases and J lost 3; bases outside the gene matches: 5. Germline values: CDR1 SGHVS, CDR2 FNYEAQ. The CDR3 DNA is TGTGCCAGCAGCGAAGCGGGGGGGCTTACAGATACGCAGTATTTT. Protein sequence: CASSEAGGLTDTQYF.

This rearrangement joins TRBV19 to TRBJ2-7; either TRBD1 or TRBD2 may supply D (6 bases each). The CDR3 is made up of 15 amino acids. With 1 base removed from V and 3 bases from J, the gap between germline ends came to 13 bases. Looked up from germline, CDR1 is LNHDA and CDR2 is SQIVND (reference sequence). The CDR3 region has the DNA TGTGCCAGTAGTATAGTGCCGGGGGCGGTCTACGAGCAGTACTTC. Amino acids: CASSIVPGAVYEQYF. Full variable domain (remainder filled in from reference TRBV19 and TRBJ2-7): DGGITQSPKYLFRKEGQNVTLSCEQNLNHDAMYWYRQDPGQGLRLIYYSQIVNDFQKGDIAEGYSVSREKKESFPLTVTSAQKNPTAFYLCASSIVPGAVYEQYFGPGTRLTVT.

The V gene is TRBV23-1, the J gene TRBJ2-5; TRBD2 is a possible D gene (6 bases). TRBV23-1 is annotated as an ORF whose role is uncertain. Trimming cost V 1 base and J 2 bases, with 14 bases left between them. The CDR3 covers 16 residues. The DNA of the CDR3 is TGCGCCAGCAGTCAATTGGTCCCGGAGGGGCAAGAGACCCAGTACTTC. Its protein product is CASSQLVPEGQETQYF.